The clone carrying this TCR beta chain appeared a few times. What it recognizes is unknown. These data come from a study of T-cell memory formation after mild COVID-19. The TCR alpha and TCR beta cDNA libraries, bearing sample barcodes and UMIs, were generated by 5'RACE using constant-segment primers. TCRdb reprocessed the 5' RACE reads via MiXCR and lists one record per CDR3 protein. The data contain 140,000 or so distinct CDR3 sequences, roughly 19% of them singletons. Findings and caveats of the study: The study found balanced CD4/CD8 in clones contracting day 15 to 85 and a CD4+ lean in later expanders. Cross-reactive memory appears to have joined, as suggested by some responding clones showing up in pre-infection memory. Specificity for SARS-CoV-2 was not confirmed among the second-wave clones peaking on day 37.

This CDR3 is built from 13 residues. J lost 7 bases, V lost 5 bases, and 10 bases had no gene match. Looked up from germline, CDR1 is DFQATT and CDR2 is SNEGSKA (reference sequence). Sample: PBMCs or a T cell subset sorted from them (not recorded which). J is TRBJ1-1 and V is TRBV20-1, with TRBD1 identical over 7 bases. This sequence originates from an adult woman who had mild COVID-19 (a few samples of this study predate the infection). Cell type and time point are not known. In DNA form, the CDR3 reads TGCAGTGCTGGGACAGTCGCGAAGGGTGAAGCTTTCTTT. Translating it yields CSAGTVAKGEAFF.